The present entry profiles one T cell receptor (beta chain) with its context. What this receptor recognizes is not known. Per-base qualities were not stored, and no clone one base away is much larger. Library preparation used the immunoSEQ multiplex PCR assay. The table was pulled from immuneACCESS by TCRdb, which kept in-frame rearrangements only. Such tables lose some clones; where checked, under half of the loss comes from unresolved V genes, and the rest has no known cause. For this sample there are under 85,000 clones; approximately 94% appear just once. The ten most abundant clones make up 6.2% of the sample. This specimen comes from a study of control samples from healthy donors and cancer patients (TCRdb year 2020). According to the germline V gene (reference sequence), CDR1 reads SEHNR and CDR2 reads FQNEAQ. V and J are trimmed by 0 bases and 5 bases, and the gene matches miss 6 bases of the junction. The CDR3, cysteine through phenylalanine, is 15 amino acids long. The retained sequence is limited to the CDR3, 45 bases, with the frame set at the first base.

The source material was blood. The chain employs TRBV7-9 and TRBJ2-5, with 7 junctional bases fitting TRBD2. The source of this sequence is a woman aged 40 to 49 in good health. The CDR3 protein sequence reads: CASSLASGAYETQYF. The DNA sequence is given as TGTGCCAGCAGCTTAGCCAGCGGGGCGTATGAGACCCAGTACTTC. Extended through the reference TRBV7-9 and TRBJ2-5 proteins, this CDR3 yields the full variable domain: DTGVSQNPRHKITKRGQNVTFRCDPISEHNRLYWYRQTLGQGPEFLTYFQNEAQLEKSRLLSDRFSAERPKGSFSTLEIQRTEQGDSAMYLCASSLASGAYETQYFGPGTRLLVL.